This T cell receptor beta chain comes out of a study of blood T cell repertoires in COVID-19. This table comes from immunoSEQ multiplex PCR, and its TCRdb copy is limited to in-frame clones, with some not included. The table records 60,000 to 95,000 clones, about 74% of them present only once. Trimming took 5 bases from V and 4 from J; bases not matched to a gene: 7. CDR3 size: 16 residues. Per germline, CDR1 SGHVS and CDR2 FQNEAQ. The rearrangement joins TRBV7-8 to TRBJ2-5; TRBD2 matches at 13 bases. The sample consisted of peripheral blood. The origin of this receptor is a human donor with acute or convalescent COVID-19. The donor label of this sample is uncertain. CDR3 sequence (DNA): TGTGCCAGCAGCCCTCGGACTAGCGGGGGCTCAGAGACCCAGTACTTC. This codes for CASSPRTSGGSETQYF. The variable domain in full, with the rest retrieved from reference TRBV7-8 and TRBJ2-5, is GAGVSQSPRYKVAKRGQDVALRCDPISGHVSLFWYQQALGQGPEFLTYFQNEAQLDKSGLPSDRFFAERPEGSVSTLKIQRTQQEDSAVYLCASSPRTSGGSETQYFGPGTRLLVL.